The 21 T cell receptor beta chains reported below all come from one sample, sequenced in a study of blood T cell repertoires in COVID-19. Using immunoSEQ multiplex PCR, the repertoire was profiled, and TCRdb retains in-frame clones only, with some absent. The data show roughly 120,000 clones, roughly 87% seen once. Sequenced material: peripheral blood. The receptors stem from a human donor in a cohort sampled during active COVID-19.

The chain has TRBV2 and TRBJ2-3; TRBD2 agrees at 13 bases. The CDR3 loop spans 19 amino acids. V lost 6 bases and J lost 2; bases outside the gene matches: 14. CDR1 SNHLY and CDR2 FYNNEI come from the germline V gene. The CDR3 DNA reads TGTGCCAGCAGACCCCGACTAGCGGGGGGTCCTCGCGTCACAGATACGCAGTATTTT. It is translated as CASRPRLAGGPRVTDTQYF.

By share, this clone counts as medium-sized. This chain connects TRBV18 to TRBJ1-2; 9 nucleotides line up with TRBD1. This CDR3 contains 14 residues. Germline CDR1 is KGHSH and CDR2 is LQKENI. V lost 6 bases to trimming and J lost 6 bases; unmatched junction nucleotides: 8. CDR3 in amino acids: CASSQSRDRDGYTF. The CDR3 nucleotides are TGTGCCAGCTCCCAATCCAGGGACAGGGATGGCTACACCTTC.

V usage is TRBV18 and J usage is TRBJ2-4; D is unclear. With 3 bases removed from V and 4 bases from J, the gap between germline ends came to 22 bases. The CDR3 runs 18 residues. Germline V lookup: CDR1 KGHSH, CDR2 LQKENI. CDR3 DNA sequence: TGTGCCAGCTCACCTACCGTCCAAGCCATCCTCGCTAAAAACATTCAGTACTTC. This translates into CASSPTVQAILAKNIQYF.

The V gene is TRBV29-1, the J gene TRBJ1-1; D uncertain. CDR3 length: 13 residues. The germline CDR1 and CDR2 sequences are SQVTM and ANQGSEA. Trimming removed 4 bases from V and 0 bases from J, with 9 bases in between. CDR3 DNA: TGCAGCGTTGCCGGGTTGTTGAACACTGAAGCTTTCTTT. The encoded protein is CSVAGLLNTEAFF.

The rearrangement links TRBV11-2 to TRBJ2-5; D uncertain. This CDR3 has 16 residues. V lost 2 bases and J 2 bases, leaving 15 bases between the germline ends. Germline V CDR1 and CDR2: SGHAT, FQNNGV. DNA for the CDR3: TGTGCCAGCAGCTTAATGATGTTATGGGCGCAAGAGACCCAGTACTTC. Amino acid sequence: CASSLMMLWAQETQYF. The full variable domain, rest sourced from reference TRBV11-2 and TRBJ2-5, is EAGVAQSPRYKIIEKRQSVAFWCNPISGHATLYWYQQILGQGPKLLIQFQNNGVVDDSQLPKDRFSAERLKGVDSTLKIQPAKLEDSAVYLCASSLMMLWAQETQYFGPGTRLLVL.

The sample holds one count of this clone. The V and J genes are TRBV6-6 and TRBJ1-1, with a weak D call TRBD1 (6 bases). CDR3 length: 13 residues. With 4 bases removed from V and 1 base from J, the gap between germline ends came to 7 bases. The V gene's germline CDR1 is MNHNY and CDR2 SVGAGI (reference sequence). This CDR3 reads CASSLQGNTEAFF. Here the CDR3 DNA reads TGTGCCAGCAGTTTACAGGGGAACACTGAAGCTTTCTTT.

The chain couples TRBV6-5 to TRBJ1-5; 7 bases agree with TRBD1. The V and J ends lost 6 bases and 2 bases, in that order; junction bases with no gene match: 7. This CDR3 is 15 amino acids long. CDR1 is MNHEY and CDR2 is SVGAGI in the germline V gene. Written as DNA, the CDR3 is TGTGCCAGCAGCCCCGCCAGGGGGGGCAATCAGCCCCAGCATTTT. It translates to CASSPARGGNQPQHF.

The rearrangement links TRBV27 to TRBJ2-1, with 15 bases fitting TRBD2. Per germline, CDR1 MNHEY and CDR2 SMNVEV (reference sequence). V gave up 5 bases and J gave up 7 bases; unmatched junction bases: 6. CDR3 length equals 16 residues. In nucleotides, the CDR3 is TGTGCCAGCAGTGGACTAGCGGGGGGGCCTTGGAATGAGCAGTTCTTC. This encodes CASSGLAGGPWNEQFF.

In DNA form, the CDR3 reads TGTGCCAGCAGCCAAGGAACTTTTGGGAATACTAGAGGCGGATATGTCGGGGAGCTGTTTTTT. It yields the protein CASSQGTFGNTRGGYVGELFF. The chain recombines TRBV4-2 with TRBJ2-2, with D possibly matching TRBD2 (5 bases). Germline assignment: CDR1 LGHNA and CDR2 YNFKEQ. Trimming took 1 base from V and 7 from J, leaving 31 bases between them. This CDR3 has 21 amino acids.

The chain joins TRBV7-9 to TRBJ1-5; 9 nucleotides agree with TRBD1. V dropped 5 bases and J dropped 2; count of bases not matched to a gene: 7. The germline CDR1 and CDR2 sequences are SEHNR and FQNEAQ (reference sequence). This CDR3 is built from 16 residues. The chain's CDR3 is CASSRADRGGNQPQHF. CDR3 DNA: TGTGCCAGCAGCAGGGCGGACAGGGGTGGCAATCAGCCCCAGCATTTT.

This sequence joins TRBV3-1 (or the pseudogene TRBV3-2) and TRBJ1-1; 7 nucleotides match TRBD1. CDR1 and CDR2 (germline): LGHDT, YNNKEL (reference sequence). Unmatched junction bases numbered 8, after V lost 0 bases and J lost 7 bases. The CDR3 loop spans 15 amino acids. CDR3 loop: CASSQDLKGQIEAFF. The DNA of the CDR3 is TGTGCCAGCAGCCAAGATCTGAAGGGACAGATTGAAGCTTTCTTT.

V is TRBV6-5 and J is TRBJ2-7, with 8 bases identical to TRBD1. The CDR3 consists of 16 residues. J lost 2 bases, V lost 2 bases, and 8 bases had no gene match. Per the germline V gene, CDR1 is MNHEY and CDR2 is SVGAGI. The chain's CDR3 is CASSYGGQDYPYEQYF. The CDR3 DNA follows: TGTGCCAGCAGTTACGGGGGACAGGACTACCCCTACGAGCAGTACTTC.

The chain is built from TRBV20-1 and TRBJ2-7, with 7 bases lining up with TRBD1. The CDR3 consists of 15 residues. Losses at the gene ends were 3 bases for V and 4 bases for J; bases not matched to a gene: 12. CDR1 is DFQATT, CDR2 SNEGSKA, per germline (reference sequence). The CDR3 reads CSASGPSRGPYEQYF. DNA for the CDR3: TGCAGTGCTAGTGGCCCGTCGAGGGGGCCTTACGAGCAGTACTTC.

The chain employs TRBV11-2 and TRBJ1-1; D is undetermined. The CDR3 is 14 amino acids. V was clipped by 2 bases and J by 0 bases, with 7 bases between them. Germline V gene sequence: CDR1 SGHAT, CDR2 FQNNGV. CDR3 DNA sequence: TGTGCCAGCAGCTTATGGAGTCTGAACACTGAAGCTTTCTTT. Protein product: CASSLWSLNTEAFF. The complete variable domain, with remaining parts taken from reference TRBV11-2 and TRBJ1-1, reads EAGVAQSPRYKIIEKRQSVAFWCNPISGHATLYWYQQILGQGPKLLIQFQNNGVVDDSQLPKDRFSAERLKGVDSTLKIQPAKLEDSAVYLCASSLWSLNTEAFFGQGTRLTVV.

This chain links TRBV9 with TRBJ2-2, with 10 bases that match TRBD2. J gave up 5 bases and V 0 bases, and 1 base lay outside the gene matches. The CDR3 length is 15 residues. Germline loops: CDR1 SGDLS, CDR2 YYNGEE. CDR3 nucleotide sequence: TGTGCCAGCAGCGTAGAGACTAGCGGGACCGGGGAGCTGTTTTTT. Translating it yields CASSVETSGTGELFF.

The sample holds one count of this clone. The CDR3 is CATSDRVAGGSTDTQYF. For the CDR3, the DNA is TGTGCCACCAGTGACCGAGTAGCGGGGGGGAGCACAGATACGCAGTATTTT. The chain joins TRBV24-1 to TRBJ2-3, with TRBD2 matching 11 bases. The V gene end was trimmed by 4 bases and the J gene end by 0 bases; junction bases not matched to a gene: 5. The CDR3 extends over 17 amino acids. Germline V gene data show CDR1 as KGHDR and CDR2 as SFDVKD.

This chain links TRBV29-1 with TRBJ1-1, with 9 bases lining up with TRBD1. Germline CDR1 SQVTM, CDR2 ANQGSEA. The V and J ends lost 7 bases and 0 bases, in that order; junction bases with no gene match: 3. There are 13 residues in the CDR3. The CDR3, as DNA: TGCAGCGCTAGGACAGGGGTGAACACTGAAGCTTTCTTT. This codes for CSARTGVNTEAFF.

The rearrangement uses TRBV19 and TRBJ1-2; maybe TRBD1 (5 bases). The CDR3 covers 16 residues. CDR1 LNHDA and CDR2 SQIVND come from the germline V gene (reference sequence). The V end was cut by 3 bases, the J end by 4 bases, with 18 bases between. CDR3 sequence (DNA): TGTGCCAGTAGTATCTCGACAGACTCCCCTCCCTATGGCTACACCTTC. Its protein product is CASSISTDSPPYGYTF.

The chain uses TRBV10-2 and TRBJ1-2; possibly TRBD1 for D (5 bases). CDR1 is WSHSY, CDR2 SAAADI, per germline. The V gene lost 11 bases and the J gene lost 4 bases, with 17 bases spanning the gap. The CDR3 covers 13 residues. The CDR3 region has the DNA TGCGCCTCGTCGCCGCGGGACCGCTATGGCTACACCTTC. Translated: CASSPRDRYGYTF.

J is TRBJ2-3 and V is TRBV7-9; 12 positions agree with TRBD2. CDR1 is SEHNR, CDR2 FQNEAQ, per germline (reference sequence). Trimming removed 6 bases from V and 6 bases from J; junction bases left unmatched: 7. This CDR3 has 15 amino acids. Here the CDR3 reads CASRGLAGRGDTQYF. The DNA of the CDR3 is TGTGCCAGCAGGGGACTAGCGGGCCGCGGCGATACGCAGTATTTT. Supplemented by reference TRBV7-9 and TRBJ2-3, the full variable domain reads DTGVSQNPRHKITKRGQNVTFRCDPISEHNRLYWYRQTLGQGPEFLTYFQNEAQLEKSRLLSDRFSAERPKGSFSTLEIQRTEQGDSAMYLCASRGLAGRGDTQYFGPGTRLTVL.

This sequence joins TRBV7-9 and TRBJ1-6; D call uncertain. Trimming removed 4 bases at V and 10 bases at J, with 14 bases between. The CDR3 spans 14 residues. Germline V CDR1 and CDR2: SEHNR, FQNEAQ (reference sequence). The CDR3 loop is CASSWQGFGSPLHF. Written as DNA, the CDR3 is TGTGCCAGCAGCTGGCAAGGATTCGGGTCACCCCTCCACTTT.